The clone carrying this TCR beta chain was seen only a few times. The antigen is undetermined. This entry comes from a study of coeliac disease. Overall study results and limits: TRB repertoires were largely private, with most amino acid sequences found in only one sample.

CDR3 length equals 15 residues. Germline CDR1 and CDR2: SEHNR and FQNEAQ (reference sequence). With 4 bases removed from V and 2 bases from J, the gap between germline ends came to 15 bases. Sequencing used immunoSEQ multiplex PCR; TCRdb keeps in-frame clones, though not all of them. The data contain about 4,300 clones, roughly three fifths of them singletons. The receptor was isolated from a woman in her 70s with celiac disease. The chain couples TRBV7-9 to TRBJ2-7, with a tentative D call TRBD2 (7 bases). Input material: lamina propria lymphocytes from the gut. CDR3 in amino acids: CASSSPRGGAYEQYF. The CDR3 DNA sequence: TGTGCCAGCAGCTCCCCCCGAGGGGGGGCCTACGAGCAGTACTTC.